The 2 T cell receptor beta chains listed next were all sequenced from one sample in a study of T cell clonality in common variable immunodeficiency. Findings of the study overall: In common variable immunodeficiency, TCR beta chains reportedly carried fewer deletions and N-nucleotide insertions.

No antigen is known for these receptors. Sequenced by immunoSEQ multiplex PCR; TCRdb stores in-frame clones only, minus some. The sample shows more than 7,000 clones, none of them appearing just once. The sequenced sample was peripheral blood mononuclear cells. All receptors come from a human donor with common variable immunodeficiency.

As for this clone: The junction and the germline gene differ at one end; a read error may be behind it. The read ends 3 residues shy of where the CDR3 ends; the end is completed using the germline J gene. The gene calls are TRBV18 and TRBJ1-3; no clear D. The germline CDR1 and CDR2 sequences are KGHSH and LQKENI. The CDR3 is 16 amino acids. The CDR3 reads CASSPQTLFSGNTIYF. The covered CDR3 bases are TGTGCCAGCTCCCCACAGACACTTTTCTCTGGAAACACC.

This clone has just a few counts. From the germline J gene comes the end of the CDR3, since the read stops 3 residues before it. The chain has TRBV6-1 and TRBJ2-2, with TRBD2 identical over 11 bases. The CDR3 is 15 residues long. Trimming took 4 bases from V and 6 from J; bases not matched to a gene: 4. Germline CDR1 is MNHNS and CDR2 is SASEGT. The covered CDR3 bases are TGTGCCAGCAGTGTCGTAGCGGGAGGGCCCGGGGAG. Translated, it gives CASSVVAGGPGE. The entire CDR3 protein reads CASSVVAGGPGELFF.